The rows below give T cell receptor beta chains drawn from one sample of a study of blood T cell repertoires in COVID-19. Sequencing was performed with immunoSEQ multiplex PCR; in TCRdb, only in-frame clones are kept and a portion is missing. The sample lists about 240,000 clones, around 85% occurring once. Sequencing was done on a sample of PBMCs or T cells enriched from blood (not recorded which). Receptors were obtained from a woman aged 40-49 years with acute COVID-19. CDR3s include the opening cysteine and the closing phenylalanine or tryptophan. D genes are given only for firm matches. Size is stated for part of the rows, as once, few or many counts, or as a class when the clone is expanded.

J gene	V gene	clone size	D gene	CDR3 protein	CDR3 DNA
TRBJ1-1	TRBV7-9	-	-	CASSLSLSEAFF	TGTGCCAGCAGCTTATCCCTCTCTGAAGCTTTCTTT
TRBJ2-4	TRBV7-6	-	TRBD1	CASSPDREYDIQYF	TGTGCCAGCAGCCCGGACAGGGAGTATGACATTCAGTACTTC
TRBJ2-1	TRBV19	-	TRBD2	CASSTSASYNEQFF	TGTGCCAGTAGCACTAGCGCCTCCTACAATGAGCAGTTCTTC
TRBJ2-7	TRBV7-2	-	-	CASSLFRGSYEQYF	TGTGCCAGCAGCTTATTTCGGGGAAGCTACGAGCAGTACTTC
TRBJ2-7	TRBV7-9	-	-	CASSASSYEQYF	TGTGCCAGCAGCGCTAGTAGCTACGAGCAGTACTTC
TRBJ2-5	TRBV7-8	-	-	CASSLARLGVVETQYF	TGTGCCAGCAGCTTAGCGCGTCTAGGGGTAGTCGAGACCCAGTACTTC
TRBJ2-7	TRBV2	-	-	CASSQTASSYEQYF	TGTGCCAGCAGTCAGACAGCGAGCTCCTACGAGCAGTACTTC
TRBJ1-6	TRBV6-1	-	-	CASSESYKGGSPLHF	TGTGCCAGCAGTGAGTCTTATAAAGGGGGTTCACCCCTCCACTTT
TRBJ2-3	TRBV19	-	TRBD1	CASKRTGPADTQYF	TGTGCCAGTAAGAGGACAGGGCCGGCAGATACGCAGTATTTT
TRBJ2-5	TRBV19	-	TRBD2	CASSPLPIAGETQYF	TGTGCCAGTAGTCCCCTCCCCATAGCGGGGGAGACCCAGTACTTC
TRBJ2-2	TRBV15	-	-	CATSSTKLGGVLAGELFF	TGTGCCACCAGCAGCACGAAGCTGGGGGGAGTATTGGCCGGGGAGCTGTTTTTT
TRBJ1-5	TRBV25-1	few	TRBD1	CASSDSSTGGQPQHF	TGTGCCAGCAGTGATTCCTCTACAGGGGGTCAGCCCCAGCATTTT
TRBJ2-1	TRBV2	-	-	CASSSSGLSYNEQFF	TGTGCCAGCAGTAGTAGCGGACTCTCCTACAATGAGCAGTTCTTC
TRBJ1-2	TRBV15	-	-	CATSRATGTNYGYTF	TGTGCCACCAGCAGGGCTACCGGGACTAACTATGGCTACACCTTC
TRBJ1-3	TRBV7-9	-	-	CASSSLDTSGNTIYF	TGTGCCAGCAGCTCCCTGGACACCTCTGGAAACACCATATATTTT
TRBJ2-5	TRBV5-4	-	-	CASSVRGYQETQYF	TGTGCCAGCAGCGTGCGGGGATACCAAGAGACCCAGTACTTC
TRBJ2-2	TRBV7-8	-	TRBD2	CASSLTSGYTGELFF	TGTGCCAGCAGCTTAACTAGCGGGTACACCGGGGAGCTGTTTTTT
TRBJ1-6	TRBV12-5	-	TRBD1	CASGLGDRVSSPLHF	TGTGCTAGTGGTTTAGGGGACAGGGTGAGTTCACCCCTCCACTTT
TRBJ2-7	TRBV14	few	-	CASSQESLAREQYF	TGTGCCAGCAGCCAAGAATCGCTAGCGCGGGAGCAGTACTTC
TRBJ1-1	TRBV28	-	TRBD1	CASSFYNPGQGKAFF	TGTGCCAGCAGTTTTTACAATCCGGGACAGGGTAAAGCTTTCTTT
TRBJ2-3	TRBV6-5	-	TRBD1	CASSLRQGTDTQYF	TGTGCCAGCAGTTTAAGACAGGGGACAGATACGCAGTATTTT
TRBJ2-7	TRBV25-1	-	-	CASSEGQAGKGYEQYF	TGTGCCAGCAGTGAGGGTCAAGCGGGTAAGGGCTACGAGCAGTACTTC
TRBJ2-7	TRBV5-1	-	TRBD2	CASSLRAGPYEQYF	TGCGCCAGCAGCTTGAGAGCGGGACCCTACGAGCAGTACTTC
TRBJ2-1	TRBV25-1	-	TRBD2	CASSEWGGKDNEQFF	TGTGCCAGCAGTGAATGGGGGGGAAAGGACAATGAGCAGTTCTTC
TRBJ2-7	TRBV14	few	TRBD1	CASSQDPGQGKIKQYF	TGTGCCAGCAGCCAAGATCCGGGACAGGGAAAAATCAAGCAGTACTTC
TRBJ2-3	TRBV4-1	-	TRBD2	CASSQEGVAGGTDTQYF	TGCGCCAGCAGCCAAGAGGGTGTGGCGGGGGGCACAGATACGCAGTATTTT
TRBJ1-2	TRBV9	-	-	CASSVAAGANYGYTF	TGTGCCAGCAGCGTAGCGGCAGGGGCCAACTATGGCTACACCTTC
TRBJ1-1	TRBV7-2	-	TRBD1	CASSLDVRGPEAFF	TGTGCCAGCAGCTTAGATGTCAGGGGGCCTGAAGCTTTCTTT
TRBJ2-1	TRBV19	-	TRBD1	CASSPQGDNEQFF	TGTGCCAGTAGTCCCCAGGGGGACAATGAGCAGTTCTTC
TRBJ2-1	TRBV29-1	-	-	CSGGGGEQFF	TGCAGCGGGGGTGGCGGCGAGCAGTTCTTC
TRBJ1-1	TRBV19	-	-	CASSPRQVWNTEAFF	TGTGCCAGTAGTCCCCGACAGGTTTGGAACACTGAAGCTTTCTTT
TRBJ1-5	TRBV25-1	-	-	CASRSSGDSNQPQHF	TGTGCCAGCAGGTCCTCAGGGGATAGCAATCAGCCCCAGCATTTT
TRBJ2-3	TRBV5-1	-	TRBD1	CASSRAGRDRGLDTQYF	TGCGCCAGCAGCCGGGCTGGGCGGGACAGGGGGCTAGATACGCAGTATTTT
TRBJ1-5	TRBV12-3/TRBV12-4	-	-	CASRSGNQPQHF	TGTGCCAGCAGGTCAGGGAATCAGCCCCAGCATTTT
TRBJ2-7	TRBV19	-	-	CASKRSGTSYEQYF	TGTGCCAGTAAGAGATCCGGGACAAGCTACGAGCAGTACTTC
TRBJ1-6	TRBV5-3	-	-	CARTYSPLHF	TGTGCCAGGACTTATTCACCCCTCCACTTT
TRBJ2-5	TRBV27	-	TRBD1	CASSPLDRSTYQETQYF	TGTGCCAGCAGTCCCTTGGACAGGAGTACCTACCAAGAGACCCAGTACTTC
TRBJ1-3	TRBV5-1	-	TRBD1	CASSRDSVNSGNTIYF	TGCGCCAGCAGCCGGGACAGCGTAAACTCTGGAAACACCATATATTTT
TRBJ2-2	TRBV19	once	-	CASSRANTGELFF	TGTGCCAGCTCGAGGGCGAACACCGGGGAGCTGTTTTTT
TRBJ1-6	TRBV6-5	-	-	CASSFSNSPLHF	TGTGCCAGCAGTTTCAGTAATTCACCCCTCCACTTT
TRBJ2-7	TRBV5-1	-	-	CASSDNLGGLGEQYF	TGCGCCAGCAGCGACAACCTAGGCGGGCTTGGGGAGCAGTACTTC
TRBJ2-2	TRBV5-6	-	-	CASSFGSRLAGELFF	TGTGCCAGCAGCTTCGGGTCTCGATTGGCCGGGGAGCTGTTTTTT
TRBJ2-7	TRBV11-3	-	-	CASSLDLGGERYEQYF	TGTGCCAGCAGCTTAGATCTGGGGGGTGAAAGGTACGAGCAGTACTTC
TRBJ2-5	TRBV5-1	-	-	CASSLLTRKETQYF	TGCGCCAGCAGCTTGTTAACTAGAAAAGAGACCCAGTACTTC
TRBJ2-5	TRBV29-1	-	-	CSVQSGGGETQYF	TGCAGCGTCCAATCCGGGGGAGGAGAGACCCAGTACTTC